This entry describes one T cell receptor beta chain. Its antigen is unidentified. This entry comes from a study of OX40 agonist ivuxolimab in advanced cancers. In the study overall: As their treatment, patients were administered ivuxolimab, an agonistic anti-OX40 (CD134) antibody. Six ivuxolimab dose levels, 0.01 to 10 mg/kg, were given intravenously every 2 weeks. Study-wide results and limits: Doses of 0.1 to 3.0 mg/kg were accompanied by clonal expansion of CD4+ and CD8+ blood T cells by week 6.

The assay was immunoSEQ multiplex PCR, and TCRdb's table has in-frame clones only and misses some. The sample gives tens of thousands of clones, about 88% of which show up once; 1.5% is in the top ten. This TCR was recovered from an adult with an advanced solid tumor such as melanoma, head and neck, liver or kidney cancer. This specimen consisted of CD4+ or CD8+ T cells sorted from blood, obtained in a trial of the OX40 agonist ivuxolimab.

The CDR3 nucleotides read TGTGCCAGCAGCGGGACACACAATCAGCCCCAGCATTTT. As protein: CASSGTHNQPQHF. The chain recombines TRBV2 with TRBJ1-5; TRBD1 is a possible D gene (6 bases). Germline CDR1 reads SNHLY; CDR2 reads FYNNEI. With 6 bases removed from V and 3 bases from J, the gap between germline ends came to 9 bases. The CDR3 spans 13 residues. Complete variable domain (other parts from reference TRBV2 and TRBJ1-5): EPEVTQTPSHQVTQMGQEVILRCVPISNHLYFYWYRQILGQKVEFLVSFYNNEISEKSEIFDDQFSVERPDGSNFTLKIRSTKLEDSAMYFCASSGTHNQPQHFGDGTRLSIL.